These 29 T cell receptor beta chains share one sample of origin, sequenced in a study of CD8 T cells in Susac syndrome. Random-hexamer reverse transcription was applied to roughly 0.5 to 1 ug RNA. Each CDR3 protein is one row after TCRdb ran MiXCR on the immunoSEQ multiplex PCR reads. Of 250,000 or so distinct CDR3 sequences listed, around 95% are singletons. Sequenced input: CD4+ T cells from PBMCs. The source of these receptors is a human donor with multiple sclerosis.

The chain couples TRBV27 to TRBJ2-3; 10 bases map to TRBD2. This CDR3 is built from 16 residues. The germline V gene has CDR1 MNHEY and CDR2 SMNVEV (reference sequence). Trimming cost V 5 bases and J 1 base; bases outside gene matches: 6. The CDR3 reads CASSLLAGAGTDTQYF. CDR3 DNA: TGTGCCAGCAGTCTTCTAGCGGGAGCCGGCACAGATACGCAGTATTTT.

V usage is TRBV20-1 and J usage is TRBJ1-1, with no clear D. Germline CDR1 DFQATT, CDR2 SNEGSKA (reference sequence). This CDR3 spans 14 amino acids. V was cut by 6 bases and J by 5 bases, with 19 bases left in between. The CDR3: CSAVNPSGRTEAFF. CDR3 coding DNA: TGCAGTGCAGTTAACCCTAGTGGGAGGACTGAAGCTTTCTTT.

The chain carries TRBV30 and TRBJ1-4; D is uncertain. Germline CDR1 reads GTSNPN; CDR2 reads SVGIG (reference sequence). The CDR3 is 15 residues long. V was cut by 4 bases and J by 8 bases, with 20 bases left in between. In nucleotides, the CDR3 is TGTGCCTGGACCACTCACGGGTCCGGGGAAGAAAAACTGTTTTTT. It yields the protein CAWTTHGSGEEKLFF. The full variable domain, its missing parts supplied by reference TRBV30 and TRBJ1-4, is SQTIHQWPATLVQPVGSPLSLECTVEGTSNPNLYWYRQAAGRGLQLLFYSVGIGQISSEVPQNLSASRPQDRQFILSSKKLLLSDSGFYLCAWTTHGSGEEKLFFGSGTQLSVL.

This chain links TRBV24-1 with TRBJ2-3, with 10 bases aligning to TRBD2. V shed 4 bases and J 3 bases; nucleotides not matched to a gene: 3. The CDR3 is 15 amino acids. Germline V gene lookup returns CDR1 KGHDR and CDR2 SFDVKD. In nucleotides, the CDR3 is TGTGCCACCAGTGAGCCGGGACTAGCGACAGATACGCAGTATTTT. Translating gives CATSEPGLATDTQYF.

In this sample, this clonotype turned up once. The rearrangement uses TRBV18 and TRBJ2-3; maybe TRBD1 (6 bases). The CDR3 has 15 amino acids. In germline, CDR1 is KGHSH, CDR2 LQKENI. V was pared by 6 bases and J by 0 bases, with 13 bases between. The CDR3 region is CASSPDRSSTDTQYF. The CDR3 DNA reads as TGTGCCAGCTCGCCCGACAGGAGTAGCACAGATACGCAGTATTTT.

V is TRBV5-1 and J is TRBJ2-7; TRBD1 matches at 7 bases. With V trimmed by 3 bases and J by 7 bases, 7 bases remained unmatched. The CDR3 has 13 amino acids. Per germline, CDR1 SGHRS and CDR2 YFSETQ. This CDR3 reads CASSYDRVGEQYF. The CDR3, as DNA: TGCGCCAGCAGCTACGACAGGGTGGGTGAGCAGTACTTC.

The genes are TRBV7-9 and TRBJ2-6; the D call may be TRBD1 or TRBD2 (5 bases each). The V end was cut by 5 bases, the J end by 0 bases, with 17 bases between. The CDR3 is 18 amino acids. Germline-derived CDR1 and CDR2 are SEHNR and FQNEAQ (reference sequence). CDR3: CASSPPLRGSSGANVLTF. The CDR3 region has the DNA TGTGCCAGCAGCCCCCCCTTGAGGGGCAGCTCTGGGGCCAACGTCCTGACTTTC.

V is TRBV12-3 or TRBV12-4 and J is TRBJ2-6; D might be TRBD1 (6 bases). Trimming removed 8 bases at V and 0 bases at J, with 11 bases between. CDR3 length: 15 residues. The CDR3 spells CASGTSFSGANVLTF. CDR3 nucleotide sequence: TGTGCCAGCGGGACATCATTCTCTGGGGCCAACGTCCTGACTTTC.

The J gene is TRBJ2-1, the V gene TRBV12-3 or TRBV12-4, with a tentative D call TRBD2 (5 bases). The CDR3 has 13 amino acids. Trimming took 5 bases from V and 9 from J, leaving 14 bases between them. The CDR3 DNA is TGTGCCAGCAGTCCGTGGGGAGAGGCTGAGCAGTTCTTC. Protein: CASSPWGEAEQFF.

The gene calls are TRBV11-3 and TRBJ2-3, with D hard to call. V was clipped by 5 bases and J by 11 bases, with 11 bases between them. This CDR3 contains 11 residues. The germline gives CDR1 SGHNT, CDR2 YENEEA. Here the CDR3 DNA reads TGTGCCAGCAGCCTCACTCAGGTGCAGTATTTT. Protein product: CASSLTQVQYF.

This chain connects TRBV27 to TRBJ1-2; D is undetermined. Germline V CDR1 and CDR2: MNHEY, SMNVEV (reference sequence). The CDR3 totals 15 residues. V was trimmed by 3 bases and J by 1 base, leaving 12 bases between them. The CDR3: CASSLTNGLNYGYTF. The CDR3 DNA follows: TGTGCCAGCAGTTTGACTAATGGGCTTAACTATGGCTACACCTTC.

This chain uses TRBV29-1 with TRBJ2-3; D possibly corresponds to TRBD1 (5 bases). Germline V gene data show CDR1 as SQVTM and CDR2 as ANQGSEA. The CDR3 totals 14 residues. V was clipped by 6 bases and J by 1 base, with 14 bases between them. The DNA for the CDR3 is TGCAGCGTCCCCCCTGGGGCCCGCACAGATACGCAGTATTTT. Translating gives CSVPPGARTDTQYF.

This rearrangement joins TRBV27 to TRBJ1-6, with a tentative D call TRBD1 (6 bases). This CDR3 is 16 amino acids long. Germline CDR1 and CDR2: MNHEY and SMNVEV (reference sequence). V lost 5 bases, J lost 2 bases, and 13 bases lay in between. CDR3 sequence: CASSLRQAAYNSPLHF. The CDR3 nucleotides read TGTGCCAGCAGTCTCCGACAGGCCGCCTATAATTCACCCCTCCACTTT.

The chain links TRBV12-3 or TRBV12-4 to TRBJ2-5; D unclear. Trimming removed 5 bases at V and 4 bases at J, with 26 bases between. CDR3 length: 18 amino acids. CDR3 sequence reads: CASSPSEPAFPVRETQYF. CDR3 sequence (DNA): TGTGCCAGCAGTCCATCAGAGCCGGCATTCCCTGTCCGAGAGACCCAGTACTTC.

The genes are TRBV9 and TRBJ2-5, with 12 positions matching TRBD2. V lost 5 bases and J lost 3; bases outside the gene matches: 11. The CDR3 consists of 17 residues. The germline V gene encodes CDR1 SGDLS and CDR2 YYNGEE. DNA for the CDR3: TGTGCCAGCAGTGGTACTAGCGGGGGGATCTTCGAAGAGACCCAGTACTTC. Its protein product is CASSGTSGGIFEETQYF.

This chain uses TRBV29-1 with TRBJ1-4; D call uncertain. CDR1 and CDR2 from the germline V gene are SQVTM and ANQGSEA. CDR3 length: 15 residues. Trimming pared 6 bases from V and 1 base from J, leaving 15 bases between. CDR3 sequence (DNA): TGCAGCGTAACCCTCTTCCAGGAAACTAATGAAAAACTGTTTTTT. Translation gives CSVTLFQETNEKLFF.

The chain recombines TRBV7-2 with TRBJ1-6; 7 nucleotides line up with TRBD1. J gave up 10 bases and V 3 bases, and 3 bases lay outside the gene matches. CDR1 SGHTA and CDR2 FQGNSA come from the germline V gene. This CDR3 has 13 residues. The chain's CDR3 is CASSLYRGSPLHF. DNA for the CDR3: TGTGCCAGCAGCTTGTACAGGGGATCACCCCTCCACTTT.

This chain joins TRBV19 and TRBJ1-2; no firm D call. Looked up from germline, CDR1 is LNHDA and CDR2 is SQIVND (reference sequence). This CDR3 is built from 12 residues. The V end lost 2 bases, the J end lost 7 bases, and 8 bases lay between the germline ends. CDR3 loop: CASSIPSRGYTF. In DNA form, the CDR3 reads TGTGCCAGTAGTATACCCTCGCGTGGCTACACCTTC.

V gene TRBV27 combines with J gene TRBJ1-6; the D gene is possibly TRBD1 (5 bases). In germline, CDR1 is MNHEY, CDR2 SMNVEV (reference sequence). Between the trimmed V and J ends, which lost 6 bases and 10 bases, there was a span of 10 bases. The CDR3 loop spans 12 amino acids. CDR3 sequence: CASSLGESPLHF. Written as DNA, the CDR3 is TGTGCCAGCAGCCTGGGGGAGTCACCCCTCCACTTT.

The chain recombines TRBV6-1 with TRBJ1-2; tentatively, D is TRBD1 (6 bases). Germline CDR1 is MNHNS and CDR2 is SASEGT. V dropped 0 bases and J dropped 1 base, with 12 bases sitting between them. The length of the CDR3 is 16 residues. The CDR3 region has the DNA TGTGCCAGCAGTGAAGCTGGGGGGGCGTTTAACTATGGCTACACCTTC. Translating gives CASSEAGGAFNYGYTF.

The sample holds one count of this clonotype. The chain recombines TRBV20-1 with TRBJ1-2; D is possibly TRBD1 (5 bases). The germline CDR1 and CDR2 sequences are DFQATT and SNEGSKA (reference sequence). The V end was cut by 3 bases, the J end by 2 bases, with 16 bases between. The CDR3 has 15 amino acids. CDR3 sequence: CSASFWVGANYGYTF. For the CDR3, the DNA is TGCAGTGCTAGTTTCTGGGTAGGGGCAAACTATGGCTACACCTTC.

The chain recombines TRBV6-1 with TRBJ1-6; the match to TRBD1 covers 8 bases. V lost 4 bases, J lost 10 bases, and 9 bases stayed unmatched. Germline CDR1 is MNHNS and CDR2 is SASEGT. CDR3 length equals 15 residues. The CDR3 reads CASSVQDRVPSPLHF. CDR3 DNA sequence: TGTGCCAGCAGTGTCCAGGACAGGGTACCATCACCCCTCCACTTT.

This chain links TRBV5-1 with TRBJ1-5; no clear D gene. In germline, CDR1 is SGHRS, CDR2 YFSETQ. The length of the CDR3 is 13 residues. The ends were cut back, 3 bases at V and 5 bases at J, with 9 bases in the middle. The CDR3 reads CASSSTPDQPQHF. CDR3 DNA: TGCGCCAGCAGCTCAACACCCGATCAGCCCCAGCATTTT. The variable domain in full, completed from reference TRBV5-1 and TRBJ1-5, reads KAGVTQTPRYLIKTRGQQVTLSCSPISGHRSVSWYQQTPGQGLQFLFEYFSETQRNKGNFPGRFSGRQFSNSRSEMNVSTLELGDSALYLCASSSTPDQPQHFGDGTRLSIL.

This clonotype occurred once. The J gene is TRBJ1-1, the V gene TRBV9, with a possible D match to TRBD1 (6 bases). Trimming removed 2 bases from V and 11 bases from J, with 22 bases in between. Germline lookup yields CDR1 SGDLS and CDR2 YYNGEE. The CDR3 consists of 15 residues. The CDR3 region is CASSVSGAANPSAFF. The DNA of the CDR3 is TGTGCCAGCAGCGTTTCAGGGGCCGCGAATCCCTCTGCTTTCTTT.

The rearrangement joins TRBV5-1 to TRBJ2-4, with TRBD2 identical over 9 bases. The V and J ends lost 0 bases and 0 bases, in that order; junction bases with no gene match: 7. This CDR3 has 18 amino acids. CDR1 SGHRS and CDR2 YFSETQ come from the germline V gene. The CDR3, as DNA: TGCGCCAGCAGCTTGGAGACTAGCGGTGGGCTAGCCAAAAACATTCAGTACTTC. Residues: CASSLETSGGLAKNIQYF. Based on the CDR3 plus reference TRBV5-1 and TRBJ2-4, the full variable domain is KAGVTQTPRYLIKTRGQQVTLSCSPISGHRSVSWYQQTPGQGLQFLFEYFSETQRNKGNFPGRFSGRQFSNSRSEMNVSTLELGDSALYLCASSLETSGGLAKNIQYFGAGTRLSVL.

The chain has TRBV12-3 or TRBV12-4 and TRBJ1-5, with 10 bases matching TRBD1. The length of the CDR3 is 16 residues. The junction had 2 bases not matched to a gene; V was cut back by 1 base and J by 2 bases. The CDR3 coding sequence is TGTGCCAGCAGTTTAGAAGGGACAGGGGGCAATCAGCCCCAGCATTTT. Protein product: CASSLEGTGGNQPQHF.

V usage is TRBV15 and J usage is TRBJ1-2, with 8 bases matching TRBD1. The germline CDR1 and CDR2 sequences are LNHNV and YYDKDF (reference sequence). The V and J ends lost 0 bases and 8 bases, in that order; junction bases with no gene match: 8. The CDR3 runs 15 residues. The CDR3 DNA sequence: TGTGCCACCAGCAGAGATGCAGGGGGCGCGCAGGGCTACACCTTC. Protein sequence: CATSRDAGGAQGYTF.

The chain recombines TRBV14 with TRBJ1-4; D might be TRBD1 (6 bases). The length of the CDR3 is 15 residues. The germline gives CDR1 SGHDN, CDR2 FVKESK. The V gene lost 5 bases and the J gene lost 5 bases, with 15 bases spanning the gap. The CDR3 is CASSYQQGLNEKLFF. The CDR3 bases are TGTGCCAGCAGCTACCAACAGGGCTTAAATGAAAAACTGTTTTTT.

The chain uses TRBV29-1 and TRBJ1-1, with 7 bases identical to TRBD1. The junction had 6 bases not matched to a gene; V was cut back by 5 bases and J by 3 bases. The V gene's germline CDR1 is SQVTM and CDR2 ANQGSEA. The CDR3 is made up of 13 amino acids. DNA for the CDR3: TGCAGCGTTCACAGGGGAGGAGACACTGAAGCTTTCTTT. Encoded protein: CSVHRGGDTEAFF.